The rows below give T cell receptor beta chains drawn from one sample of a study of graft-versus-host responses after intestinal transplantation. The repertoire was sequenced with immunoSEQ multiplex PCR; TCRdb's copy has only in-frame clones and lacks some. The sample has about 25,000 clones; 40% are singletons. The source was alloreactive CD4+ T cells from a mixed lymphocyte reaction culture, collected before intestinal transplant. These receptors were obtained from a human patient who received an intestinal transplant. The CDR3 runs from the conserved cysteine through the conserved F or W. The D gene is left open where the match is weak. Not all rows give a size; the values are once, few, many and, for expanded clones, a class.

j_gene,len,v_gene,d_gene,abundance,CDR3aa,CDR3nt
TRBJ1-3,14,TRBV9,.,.,CASTPGYRGNTIYF,TGTGCCAGCACGCCCGGCTACAGGGGAAACACCATATATTTT
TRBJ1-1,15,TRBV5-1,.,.,CASSSLVTSNTEAFF,TGCGCCAGCAGCTCCCTGGTGACAAGTAACACTGAAGCTTTCTTT
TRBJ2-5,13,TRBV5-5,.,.,CASSSEPKWTQYF,TGTGCCAGCAGCTCCGAGCCCAAATGGACCCAGTACTTC
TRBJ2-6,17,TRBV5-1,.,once,CASSLRGYGSGANVLTF,TGCGCCAGCAGCTTGCGGGGGTATGGCTCTGGGGCCAACGTCCTGACTTTC
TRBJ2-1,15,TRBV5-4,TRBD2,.,CASSGLAGVYNEQFF,TGTGCCAGCAGCGGACTAGCGGGAGTTTACAATGAGCAGTTCTTC
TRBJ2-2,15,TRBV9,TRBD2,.,CASSVGLAGDGELFF,TGTGCCAGCAGCGTAGGTCTGGCGGGAGACGGGGAGCTGTTTTTT
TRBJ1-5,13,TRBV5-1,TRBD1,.,CASSRQGDQPQHF,TGCGCCAGCAGCCGACAGGGAGATCAGCCCCAGCATTTT
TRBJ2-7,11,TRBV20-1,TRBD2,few,CSASGSSEQYF,TGCAGTGCCAGCGGGAGCTCCGAGCAGTACTTC
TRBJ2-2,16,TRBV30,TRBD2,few,CACTGLAGPHTGELFF,TGTGCCTGTACAGGACTAGCGGGACCCCACACCGGGGAGCTGTTTTTT
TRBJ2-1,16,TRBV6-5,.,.,CASSYSIYGHYNEQFF,TGTGCCAGCAGTTACTCGATTTACGGACATTACAATGAGCAGTTCTTC
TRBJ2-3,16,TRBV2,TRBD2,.,CASRVGLAGGQDTQYF,TGTGCCAGCAGGGTGGGACTAGCGGGGGGGCAAGATACGCAGTATTTT
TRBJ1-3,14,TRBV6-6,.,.,CASSQGFMANTIYF,TGTGCCAGCAGTCAGGGATTCATGGCAAACACCATATATTTT
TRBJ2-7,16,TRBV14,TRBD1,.,CASSPFLGGASYEQYF,TGTGCCAGCAGCCCCTTTTTAGGGGGCGCATCCTACGAGCAGTACTTC
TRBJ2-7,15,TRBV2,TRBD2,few,CASTPLAGGNGEQYF,TGTGCCAGCACACCACTAGCGGGGGGTAATGGCGAGCAGTACTTC
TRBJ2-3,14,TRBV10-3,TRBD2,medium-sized,CATALAGVTDTQYF,TGTGCCACAGCCCTTGCGGGAGTTACAGATACGCAGTATTTT
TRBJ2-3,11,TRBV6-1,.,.,CASSQGGTQYF,TGTGCCAGCAGCCAGGGGGGTACGCAGTATTTT
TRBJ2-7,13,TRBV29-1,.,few,CSVLGRVSYEQYF,TGCAGCGTTTTAGGGCGGGTCTCCTACGAGCAGTACTTC
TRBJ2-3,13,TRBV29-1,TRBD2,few,CSVVHVTSGSQYF,TGCAGCGTCGTCCACGTGACTAGCGGTTCGCAGTATTTT
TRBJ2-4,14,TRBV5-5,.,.,CASSLGAVKNIQYF,TGTGCCAGCAGCTTAGGGGCGGTCAAAAACATTCAGTACTTC
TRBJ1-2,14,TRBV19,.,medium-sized,CASSIDRGGYGYTF,TGTGCCAGTAGTATAGATAGAGGCGGGTATGGCTACACCTTC
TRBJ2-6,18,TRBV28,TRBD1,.,CASSPDRGRLTGANVLTF,TGTGCCAGCAGTCCGGACAGGGGGCGATTAACTGGGGCCAACGTCCTGACTTTC
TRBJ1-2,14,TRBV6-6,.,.,CASSSPWGGNGYTF,TGTGCCAGCAGTTCTCCGTGGGGGGGCAATGGCTACACCTTC
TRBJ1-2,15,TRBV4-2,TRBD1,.,CASSQRPGGIRGYTF,TGTGCCAGCAGCCAACGTCCAGGGGGGATACGTGGCTACACCTTC
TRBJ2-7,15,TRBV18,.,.,CASSVASGGSYEQYF,TGTGCCAGCTCGGTGGCGTCCGGGGGTTCCTACGAGCAGTACTTC
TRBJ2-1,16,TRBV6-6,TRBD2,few,CASSPVAGGVSNEQFF,TGTGCCAGCAGTCCCGTCGCGGGAGGAGTTTCCAATGAGCAGTTCTTC
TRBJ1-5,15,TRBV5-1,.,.,CASSLVAGGNQPQHF,TGCGCCAGCAGCTTGGTTGCAGGCGGCAATCAGCCCCAGCATTTT
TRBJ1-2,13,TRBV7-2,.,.,CASSLRGTYGYTF,TGTGCCAGCAGCTTAAGGGGGACCTATGGCTACACCTTC
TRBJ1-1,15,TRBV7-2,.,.,CASRAGVGRFTEAFF,TGTGCCAGCAGAGCAGGGGTGGGGCGTTTCACTGAAGCTTTCTTT
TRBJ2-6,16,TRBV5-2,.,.,CASNARTQSRANVLTF,TGTGCCAGCAATGCCCGTACACAAAGTCGGGCCAACGTCCTGACTTTC
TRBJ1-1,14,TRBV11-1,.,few,CASSTQGGNTEAFF,TGTGCCAGCAGCACCCAGGGTGGGAACACTGAAGCTTTCTTT
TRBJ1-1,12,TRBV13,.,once,CASSWRGMAAFF,TGTGCCAGCAGCTGGAGGGGAATGGCAGCTTTCTTT
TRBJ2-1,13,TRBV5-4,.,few,CASSLGQSSEQFF,TGTGCCAGCAGCTTGGGGCAGTCGTCCGAGCAGTTCTTC
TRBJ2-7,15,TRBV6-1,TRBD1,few,CASTRGQGSSYEQYF,TGTGCCAGCACCAGAGGACAGGGGAGCTCCTACGAGCAGTACTTC
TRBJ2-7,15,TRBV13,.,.,CASSLQPGFRYEQYF,TGTGCCAGCAGCTTACAGCCAGGTTTCCGCTACGAGCAGTACTTC
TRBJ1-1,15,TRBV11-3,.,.,CASSAWQGENTEAFF,TGTGCCAGCAGCGCGTGGCAGGGCGAGAACACTGAAGCTTTCTTT
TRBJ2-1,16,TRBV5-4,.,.,CASSLRASWVGNEQFF,TGTGCCAGCAGCTTGAGGGCTAGCTGGGTGGGGAATGAGCAGTTCTTC
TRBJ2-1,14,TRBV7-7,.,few,CASSFSRVGNEQFF,TGTGCCAGCAGCTTCTCCAGGGTTGGCAATGAGCAGTTCTTC
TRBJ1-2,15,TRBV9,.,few,CASSAPPGQAYGYTF,TGTGCCAGCAGCGCACCGCCGGGACAAGCATATGGCTACACCTTC
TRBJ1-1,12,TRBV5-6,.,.,CASSFGHTEAFF,TGTGCCAGCAGCTTTGGCCACACTGAAGCTTTCTTT
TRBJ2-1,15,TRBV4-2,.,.,CASSLQGSSYNEQFF,TGTGCCAGCAGCCTCCAGGGGTCCTCCTACAATGAGCAGTTCTTC
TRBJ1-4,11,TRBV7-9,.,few,CASSFSEKLFF,TGTGCCAGCAGCTTCTCTGAAAAACTGTTTTTT
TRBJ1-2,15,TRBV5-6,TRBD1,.,CASSFRDRGGYGYTF,TGTGCCAGCAGCTTCCGGGACAGGGGTGGCTATGGCTACACCTTC
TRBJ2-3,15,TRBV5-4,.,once,CASRLGSGSTDTQYF,TGTGCCAGCCGCCTCGGGAGTGGTAGCACAGATACGCAGTATTTT
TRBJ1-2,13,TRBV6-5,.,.,CASRSGPNYGYTF,TGTGCCAGCCGGTCTGGGCCGAACTATGGCTACACCTTC
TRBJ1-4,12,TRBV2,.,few,CASKRGNEKLFF,TGTGCCAGCAAAAGGGGGAATGAAAAACTGTTTTTT
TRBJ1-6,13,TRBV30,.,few,CAWGTTGRSPLHF,TGTGCCTGGGGTACTACAGGGCGTTCACCCCTCCACTTT
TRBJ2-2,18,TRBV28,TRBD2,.,CASSKGAGLAAIPGELFF,TGTGCCAGCAGTAAGGGGGCGGGACTAGCGGCTATACCCGGGGAGCTGTTTTTT
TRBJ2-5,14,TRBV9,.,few,CASSVGNREVSQYF,TGTGCCAGCAGCGTAGGAAACAGGGAAGTTAGCCAGTACTTC
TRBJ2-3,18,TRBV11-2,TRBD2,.,CASSLVRYDGGGTDTQYF,TGTGCCAGCAGCTTAGTCCGCTATGATGGCGGGGGGACAGATACGCAGTATTTT
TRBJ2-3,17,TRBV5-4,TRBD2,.,CASSLSLAGGPRDTQYF,TGTGCCAGCAGCTTGTCTCTAGCGGGAGGGCCTCGAGATACGCAGTATTTT
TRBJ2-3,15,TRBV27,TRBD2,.,CARGLAGGITDTQYF,TGTGCCAGGGGACTAGCGGGGGGGATCACAGATACGCAGTATTTT
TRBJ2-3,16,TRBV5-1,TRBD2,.,CASSLVLAGGPDTQYF,TGCGCCAGCAGCTTGGTTTTAGCGGGAGGTCCAGATACGCAGTATTTT
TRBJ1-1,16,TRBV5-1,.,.,CASSLVMIDRNTEAFF,TGCGCCAGCAGCTTGGTAATGATCGACAGGAACACTGAAGCTTTCTTT